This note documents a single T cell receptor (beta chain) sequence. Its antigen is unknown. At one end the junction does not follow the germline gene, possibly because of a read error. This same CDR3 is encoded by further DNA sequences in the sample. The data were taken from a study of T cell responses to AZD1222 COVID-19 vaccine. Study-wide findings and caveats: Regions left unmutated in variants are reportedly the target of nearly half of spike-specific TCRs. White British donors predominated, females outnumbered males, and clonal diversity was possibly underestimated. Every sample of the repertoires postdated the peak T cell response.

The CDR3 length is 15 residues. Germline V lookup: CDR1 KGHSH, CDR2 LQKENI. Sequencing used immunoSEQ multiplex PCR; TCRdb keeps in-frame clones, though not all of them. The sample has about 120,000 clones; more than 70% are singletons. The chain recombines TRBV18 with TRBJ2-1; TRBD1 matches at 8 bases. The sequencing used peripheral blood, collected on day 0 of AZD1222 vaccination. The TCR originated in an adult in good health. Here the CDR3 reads CASSPQGVAYNEQFF. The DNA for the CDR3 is TGTGCAAGCTCTCCACAGGGGGTTGCCTACAATGAGCAGTTCTTC.